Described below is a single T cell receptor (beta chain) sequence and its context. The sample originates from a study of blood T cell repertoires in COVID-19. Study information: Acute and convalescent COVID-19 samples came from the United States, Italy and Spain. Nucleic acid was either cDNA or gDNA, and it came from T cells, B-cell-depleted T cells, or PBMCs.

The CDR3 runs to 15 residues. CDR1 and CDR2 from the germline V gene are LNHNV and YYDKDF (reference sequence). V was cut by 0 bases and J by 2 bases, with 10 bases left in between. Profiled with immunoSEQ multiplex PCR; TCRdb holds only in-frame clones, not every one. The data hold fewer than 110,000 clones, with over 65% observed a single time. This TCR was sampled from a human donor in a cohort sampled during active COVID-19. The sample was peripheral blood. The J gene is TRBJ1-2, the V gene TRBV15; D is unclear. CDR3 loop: CATSRDPGINYGYTF. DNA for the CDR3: TGTGCCACCAGCAGAGATCCGGGGATAAACTATGGCTACACCTTC.